This T cell receptor (beta chain) came from a study of human T cells and chemical hapten exposure. Study-wide background: Throughout the approximately 25-week study, diphenylcyclopropenone was applied weekly to the patients' scalps.

General study findings and limits: There was alopecia in the donors, so their immune response may differ from that of healthy people.

The library labeled individual cDNA molecules by adding unique molecular identifiers to them. TCRdb itself ran the RACE reads through MiXCR, one entry per CDR3 protein. This sample has 370,000 or so distinct CDR3 sequences, with more than 4.5% found just once. Regarding this clonotype: Its target is not known.

Time point defined: patch test 1, 2 weeks after DPC sensitization. As for treatment: therapeutic diphenylcyclopropenone sensitization with weekly scalp DPC. The length of the CDR3 is 12 residues. V lost 2 bases and J lost 4, with 5 bases in between. Germline V CDR1 and CDR2: SEHNR, FQNEAQ (reference sequence). The specimen comprised whole blood, sampled in connection with sensitization to the hapten diphenylcyclopropenone (DPC). J is TRBJ1-1 and V is TRBV7-9; D not certain. The TCR sequence derives from a woman aged 50 to 60 with alopecia areata. Some clones in this sample may be carry-over from other donors' samples. DNA of the CDR3: TGTGCCAGCAGCTTAAATCCCACTGAAGCTTTCTTT. The encoded protein is CASSLNPTEAFF.